The sequence of this T cell receptor beta chain was determined in a study of cytomegalovirus exposure and HLA in healthy donors. Findings and limits, study-wide: Later on, an analysis showed TCR association rates differing by HLA locus, with DRB1 the most and HLA-C the fewest. As a later analysis showed, a missense DCLRE1C variant was linked to trimming of TCR beta V- and J-genes.

Comment on this clone: Its antigen is as yet unknown.

Use of 60 Vbeta and 13 Jbeta primers characterized the PCR. Profiling relied on immunoSEQ multiplex PCR, and the TCRdb table lists in-frame clones only, not all of them. The sample shows 110,000 to 150,000 clones, 76% of them seen only once. The ends lost 3 bases at V and 7 bases at J; junction bases unmatched: 5. This CDR3 is built from 14 residues. Germline loops: CDR1 LNHDA, CDR2 SQIVND (reference sequence). This TCR was sampled from a woman aged 40 to 49 in good health and CMV-seronegative. The chain employs TRBV19 and TRBJ2-1, with TRBD2 matching 8 bases. The sample taken for sequencing was PBMCs. The CDR3 here is CASSINGGDNEQFF. CDR3 sequence (DNA): TGTGCCAGTAGTATTAACGGGGGGGATAATGAGCAGTTCTTC.